This TCR beta chain originates from a study of T cell responses to AZD1222 COVID-19 vaccine. The study, taken as a whole, reports: Unmutated variant regions are reportedly the target of nearly half of TCRs that are spike-specific. Mapped onto spike, vaccine-associated CD4 TCRs spanned it and were dominant at 160-218 and 743-854. After the peak T cell response, and only then, were repertoires sampled. Receipt of two AZD1222 doses was followed by a rise in Spike-specific TCR breadth and depth.

Concerning this clone: Its antigen remains unknown.

V shed 0 bases and J shed 3 bases, with 10 bases lying between them. The CDR3 consists of 14 residues. Germline CDR1 reads SGHRS; CDR2 reads YFSETQ. TCRdb keeps only in-frame clones here, not all; method: immunoSEQ multiplex PCR. The data show tens of thousands of clones, about 86% seen once. This receptor was obtained from an adult who received the AZD1222 COVID-19 vaccine. The sample was peripheral blood, taken 28 days after the second AZD1222 dose. The rearrangement links TRBV5-1 to TRBJ2-7; no definite D call. In DNA form, the CDR3 reads TGCGCCAGCAGCTTGGCCGCTGGAGACTACGAGCAGTACTTC. It yields the protein CASSLAAGDYEQYF.